The rows below give T cell receptor beta chains drawn from one sample of a study of OX40 agonist ivuxolimab in advanced cancers. The table came from immunoSEQ multiplex PCR; TCRdb's copy has only in-frame clones and leaves some out. This sample has around 64,000 clones, with roughly 85% found just once. Sample: CD4+ or CD8+ T cells sorted from blood, taken in a trial of the OX40 agonist ivuxolimab. The receptors stem from an adult with an advanced solid tumor such as melanoma, head and neck, liver or kidney cancer. CDR3s include the opening cysteine and the closing phenylalanine or tryptophan. Each record gives: D gene, clone size, J gene, V gene, CDR3 protein, CDR3 DNA. D genes are given only for firm matches. A row's size may be missing; if present it is once, few, many or a size class.

d_gene: .
abundance: .
j_gene: TRBJ2-6
v_gene: TRBV30
CDR3aa: CAWTRGANVLTF
CDR3nt: TGTGCCTGGACCCGGGGGGCCAACGTCCTGACTTTC

d_gene: .
abundance: .
j_gene: TRBJ2-7
v_gene: TRBV5-1
CDR3aa: CASSLLQGSEQYF
CDR3nt: TGCGCCAGCAGCTTACTACAGGGCTCCGAGCAGTACTTC

d_gene: .
abundance: .
j_gene: TRBJ2-1
v_gene: TRBV6-5
CDR3aa: CASSPGLPGNNEQFF
CDR3nt: TGTGCCAGCAGTCCCGGACTACCGGGTAACAATGAGCAGTTCTTC

d_gene: .
abundance: few
j_gene: TRBJ1-2
v_gene: TRBV7-9
CDR3aa: CASSVAGRNYGYTF
CDR3nt: TGTGCCAGCAGCGTCGCCGGGAGAAACTATGGCTACACCTTC

d_gene: TRBD1
abundance: once
j_gene: TRBJ2-2
v_gene: TRBV5-1
CDR3aa: CASSRGQGAVTGELFF
CDR3nt: TGCGCCAGCAGCAGGGGACAGGGGGCTGTCACCGGGGAGCTGTTTTTT

d_gene: .
abundance: .
j_gene: TRBJ1-2
v_gene: TRBV6-5
CDR3aa: CASSYSIPRDSYGYTF
CDR3nt: TGTGCCAGCAGTTACTCGATCCCTCGGGATTCCTATGGCTACACCTTC

d_gene: .
abundance: once
j_gene: TRBJ2-3
v_gene: TRBV6-5
CDR3aa: CASALGYGVDTQYF
CDR3nt: TGTGCCAGCGCCCTAGGGTACGGGGTGGATACGCAGTATTTT

d_gene: .
abundance: .
j_gene: TRBJ2-5
v_gene: TRBV12-1
CDR3aa: CASDRRYQETQYF
CDR3nt: TGTGCCAGCGACCGAAGGTACCAAGAGACCCAGTACTTC

d_gene: TRBD2
abundance: once
j_gene: TRBJ2-1
v_gene: TRBV27
CDR3aa: CASSLWTSPREQFF
CDR3nt: TGTGCCAGCAGTTTATGGACTAGCCCCCGAGAGCAGTTCTTC

d_gene: .
abundance: .
j_gene: TRBJ1-4
v_gene: TRBV9
CDR3aa: CASSVGEKLFF
CDR3nt: TGTGCCAGCAGCGTAGGGGAAAAACTGTTTTTT

d_gene: .
abundance: .
j_gene: TRBJ2-7
v_gene: TRBV7-9
CDR3aa: CASSLASGASYEQYF
CDR3nt: TGTGCCAGCAGCTTAGCGTCCGGGGCCAGCTACGAGCAGTACTTC

d_gene: .
abundance: .
j_gene: TRBJ2-1
v_gene: TRBV11-1
CDR3aa: CASSPSPDKLEQFF
CDR3nt: TGTGCCAGCAGCCCCTCGCCGGACAAGCTTGAGCAGTTCTTC

d_gene: TRBD2
abundance: .
j_gene: TRBJ2-7
v_gene: TRBV7-9
CDR3aa: CASSLSGTTFYEQYF
CDR3nt: TGTGCCAGCAGCTTGAGCGGGACTACCTTCTACGAGCAGTACTTC

d_gene: .
abundance: .
j_gene: TRBJ2-7
v_gene: TRBV19
CDR3aa: CASSLQNSYEQYF
CDR3nt: TGTGCCAGTAGTTTACAGAACTCCTACGAGCAGTACTTC

d_gene: TRBD1
abundance: .
j_gene: TRBJ1-2
v_gene: TRBV6-5
CDR3aa: CASSPLGQEEGYTF
CDR3nt: TGTGCCAGCAGTCCCTTAGGACAGGAAGAGGGCTACACCTTC

d_gene: TRBD2
abundance: .
j_gene: TRBJ2-6
v_gene: TRBV18
CDR3aa: CVARRSGLAGGHGANVLTF
CDR3nt: TGTGTCGCAAGACGATCGGGACTAGCGGGGGGGCATGGGGCCAACGTCCTGACTTTC

d_gene: TRBD1
abundance: .
j_gene: TRBJ2-3
v_gene: TRBV10-1
CDR3aa: CASSEDRGPPDTQYF
CDR3nt: TGCGCCAGCAGTGAAGACAGGGGGCCACCAGATACGCAGTATTTT

d_gene: .
abundance: .
j_gene: TRBJ1-1
v_gene: TRBV5-6
CDR3aa: CASSSLDRWNTEAFF
CDR3nt: TGTGCCAGCAGCTCGCTGGACAGATGGAACACTGAAGCTTTCTTT

d_gene: .
abundance: .
j_gene: TRBJ1-4
v_gene: TRBV7-9
CDR3aa: CAGGDFATNEKLFF
CDR3nt: TGTGCCGGCGGGGACTTTGCAACTAATGAAAAACTGTTTTTT

d_gene: TRBD2
abundance: .
j_gene: TRBJ2-7
v_gene: TRBV9
CDR3aa: CASSPGTKTYEQYF
CDR3nt: TGTGCCAGCAGCCCCGGGACTAAAACCTACGAGCAGTACTTC

d_gene: TRBD2
abundance: .
j_gene: TRBJ2-3
v_gene: TRBV5-4
CDR3aa: CASSLRGGTDTQYF
CDR3nt: TGTGCCAGCAGCTTGCGGGGGGGAACAGATACGCAGTATTTT

d_gene: .
abundance: .
j_gene: TRBJ2-1
v_gene: TRBV23-1
CDR3aa: CASSQDPSARGQFF
CDR3nt: TGCGCCAGCAGTCAAGACCCCTCGGCGAGGGGGCAGTTCTTC

d_gene: TRBD1
abundance: .
j_gene: TRBJ1-2
v_gene: TRBV9
CDR3aa: CASSVNSDRGSNGYTF
CDR3nt: TGTGCCAGCAGCGTGAATTCGGACAGGGGGTCCAATGGCTACACCTTC

d_gene: .
abundance: .
j_gene: TRBJ1-1
v_gene: TRBV13
CDR3aa: CASSLGGWNTEAFF
CDR3nt: TGTGCCAGCAGCTTAGGGGGTTGGAACACTGAAGCTTTCTTT

d_gene: .
abundance: .
j_gene: TRBJ1-2
v_gene: TRBV6-1
CDR3aa: CASSFTGIGYTF
CDR3nt: TGTGCCAGCAGTTTCACAGGGATCGGCTACACCTTC

d_gene: .
abundance: .
j_gene: TRBJ1-1
v_gene: TRBV18
CDR3aa: CASSPFSPTQGSDTEAFF
CDR3nt: TGTGCCAGCTCACCGTTCAGCCCGACCCAGGGATCCGACACTGAAGCTTTCTTT

d_gene: TRBD2
abundance: once
j_gene: TRBJ2-3
v_gene: TRBV4-2
CDR3aa: CASSQDEVASGIRADTQYF
CDR3nt: TGTGCCAGCAGCCAAGATGAGGTTGCTAGCGGGATTAGGGCAGATACGCAGTATTTT

d_gene: .
abundance: .
j_gene: TRBJ2-3
v_gene: TRBV5-1
CDR3aa: CASRDVTDTQYF
CDR3nt: TGCGCCAGCAGGGATGTGACAGATACGCAGTATTTT

d_gene: .
abundance: .
j_gene: TRBJ1-3
v_gene: TRBV11-3
CDR3aa: CASSLQSGQRSGNTIYF
CDR3nt: TGTGCCAGCAGCTTACAAAGCGGGCAGCGGTCTGGAAACACCATATATTTT

d_gene: TRBD1
abundance: .
j_gene: TRBJ2-3
v_gene: TRBV28
CDR3aa: CASSSTGTGSPDTQYF
CDR3nt: TGTGCCAGCAGTTCAACCGGGACAGGGTCGCCAGATACGCAGTATTTT

d_gene: .
abundance: few
j_gene: TRBJ1-5
v_gene: TRBV5-4
CDR3aa: CASSPRPNQPQHF
CDR3nt: TGTGCCAGCAGTCCCCGTCCAAATCAGCCCCAGCATTTT

d_gene: TRBD1
abundance: .
j_gene: TRBJ2-7
v_gene: TRBV11-3
CDR3aa: CASSARQGPQSLQYF
CDR3nt: TGTGCCAGCAGCGCCCGACAGGGGCCGCAGTCTTTGCAGTACTTC

d_gene: TRBD1
abundance: once
j_gene: TRBJ1-2
v_gene: TRBV25-1
CDR3aa: CASSLTSQGGGYTF
CDR3nt: TGTGCCAGCAGTCTTACATCTCAGGGGGGGGGCTACACCTTC

d_gene: TRBD1
abundance: once
j_gene: TRBJ2-7
v_gene: TRBV5-1
CDR3aa: CASSSDRGISYEQYF
CDR3nt: TGCGCCAGCAGCTCGGACAGGGGTATCTCCTACGAGCAGTACTTC

d_gene: .
abundance: .
j_gene: TRBJ1-1
v_gene: TRBV5-1
CDR3aa: CASSPPGSTNTEAFF
CDR3nt: TGCGCCAGCAGCCCACCGGGGTCGACGAACACTGAAGCTTTCTTT

d_gene: TRBD1
abundance: .
j_gene: TRBJ1-5
v_gene: TRBV30
CDR3aa: CAWSGQGNQPQHF
CDR3nt: TGTGCCTGGAGTGGACAGGGTAATCAGCCCCAGCATTTT

d_gene: .
abundance: .
j_gene: TRBJ2-3
v_gene: TRBV27
CDR3aa: CASSLFGRPPYF
CDR3nt: TGTGCCAGCAGTTTATTTGGGAGGCCCCCGTATTTT

d_gene: .
abundance: .
j_gene: TRBJ2-5
v_gene: TRBV7-6
CDR3aa: CASSSIRGAQETQYF
CDR3nt: TGTGCCAGCAGCTCCATTCGGGGGGCACAAGAGACCCAGTACTTC

d_gene: TRBD2
abundance: once
j_gene: TRBJ2-1
v_gene: TRBV4-3
CDR3aa: CASSQDLGVAGRSSSYNEQFF
CDR3nt: TGCGCCAGCAGCCAAGATCTCGGGGTAGCGGGCCGCTCAAGCTCCTACAATGAGCAGTTCTTC

d_gene: .
abundance: .
j_gene: TRBJ2-5
v_gene: TRBV6-5
CDR3aa: CASSYSQGGRETQYF
CDR3nt: TGTGCCAGCAGTTACTCGCAGGGGGGCAGGGAGACCCAGTACTTC

d_gene: TRBD2
abundance: .
j_gene: TRBJ2-5
v_gene: TRBV5-4
CDR3aa: CASSLVLAGQETQYF
CDR3nt: TGTGCCAGCAGCTTGGTTCTAGCGGGCCAAGAGACCCAGTACTTC

d_gene: .
abundance: once
j_gene: TRBJ1-1
v_gene: TRBV11-2
CDR3aa: CASSLDPWRGTEAFF
CDR3nt: TGTGCCAGCAGCTTAGATCCGTGGCGGGGCACTGAAGCTTTCTTT

d_gene: TRBD1
abundance: .
j_gene: TRBJ2-7
v_gene: TRBV11-2
CDR3aa: CASSLPGQGAYEQYF
CDR3nt: TGTGCCAGCAGCTTACCCGGACAGGGAGCGTACGAGCAGTACTTC

d_gene: .
abundance: .
j_gene: TRBJ2-1
v_gene: TRBV30
CDR3aa: CAWSFRDEQFF
CDR3nt: TGTGCCTGGAGTTTCCGGGATGAGCAGTTCTTC

d_gene: .
abundance: .
j_gene: TRBJ2-7
v_gene: TRBV6-1
CDR3aa: CASRLGPSYEQYF
CDR3nt: TGTGCCAGCAGACTAGGACCCTCCTACGAGCAGTACTTC

d_gene: .
abundance: .
j_gene: TRBJ2-1
v_gene: TRBV7-2
CDR3aa: CASSPPAYSYNEQFF
CDR3nt: TGTGCCAGCAGCCCACCCGCGTACTCCTACAATGAGCAGTTCTTC

d_gene: .
abundance: .
j_gene: TRBJ2-1
v_gene: TRBV6-1
CDR3aa: CASSIQLWDEQFF
CDR3nt: TGTGCCAGCAGCATCCAACTTTGGGATGAGCAGTTCTTC

d_gene: TRBD2
abundance: .
j_gene: TRBJ2-7
v_gene: TRBV2
CDR3aa: CASSDLRGEGEQYF
CDR3nt: TGTGCCAGCAGTGATCTTCGGGGGGAGGGCGAGCAGTACTTC

d_gene: .
abundance: .
j_gene: TRBJ2-1
v_gene: TRBV2
CDR3aa: CASRIHTAGTYNEQFF
CDR3nt: TGTGCCAGCAGAATTCACACGGCAGGCACCTACAATGAGCAGTTCTTC

d_gene: TRBD2
abundance: few
j_gene: TRBJ2-7
v_gene: TRBV7-2
CDR3aa: CASKREVSYEQYF
CDR3nt: TGTGCCAGCAAACGGGAGGTCTCCTACGAGCAGTACTTC

d_gene: TRBD1
abundance: .
j_gene: TRBJ1-2
v_gene: TRBV29-1
CDR3aa: CSVVVSGGSGYTF
CDR3nt: TGCAGCGTTGTGGTCTCAGGGGGATCTGGCTACACCTTC

d_gene: .
abundance: .
j_gene: TRBJ1-3
v_gene: TRBV14
CDR3aa: CASSQDFGIGASGNTIYF
CDR3nt: TGTGCCAGCAGCCAAGATTTCGGAATAGGAGCTTCTGGAAACACCATATATTTT

d_gene: .
abundance: .
j_gene: TRBJ1-1
v_gene: TRBV13
CDR3aa: CASSLRGAGTEAFF
CDR3nt: TGTGCCAGCAGCTTACGCGGGGCGGGCACTGAAGCTTTCTTT

d_gene: .
abundance: .
j_gene: TRBJ2-3
v_gene: TRBV4-2
CDR3aa: CASSQEGTSTDTQYF
CDR3nt: TGTGCCAGCAGCCAGGAAGGGACTAGCACAGATACGCAGTATTTT

d_gene: .
abundance: .
j_gene: TRBJ1-2
v_gene: TRBV21-1
CDR3aa: CASSKGGGNYGYTF
CDR3nt: TGTGCCAGCAGCAAAGGCGGCGGGAACTATGGCTACACCTTC